The sequence of this T cell receptor (beta chain) was determined in a study of blood T cell repertoires in COVID-19. About the study: Samples taken during acute and convalescent COVID-19 were collected in the United States, Italy and Spain. In each case, the material was cDNA or gDNA derived from T cells, B-cell-depleted T cells, or PBMCs.

Enrollment of patients from Seattle took place during active infection, with longitudinal follow-up. The germline V gene encodes CDR1 SGHNT and CDR2 YYREEE (reference sequence). The CDR3 has 14 residues. V dropped 3 bases and J dropped 7; count of bases not matched to a gene: 8. The authors' processing: For nucleated cells, counts were estimated from reference gene primer amplification. The protocol was immunoSEQ multiplex PCR, while the TCRdb copy is restricted to in-frame clones and leaves out a portion. From that table come the V and J calls and clone size; the DNA was used to work out D and trimming. Counted here are around 82,000 clones, about 88% occurring once; the ten biggest clones make up less than 7.5%. This clone showed up just once.

The chain joins TRBV5-4 to TRBJ1-2, with 8 bases aligning to TRBD1. The origin of this receptor is a man older than 75 with COVID-19, enrolled during active disease. The material sequenced was peripheral blood. The CDR3 is CASSWGTGATGYTF. CDR3 nucleotides: TGTGCCAGCAGCTGGGGGACAGGCGCGACTGGCTACACCTTC. Full variable domain (remainder filled in from reference TRBV5-4 and TRBJ1-2): ETGVTQSPTHLIKTRGQQVTLRCSSQSGHNTVSWYQQALGQGPQFIFQYYREEENGRGNFPPRFSGLQFPNYSSELNVNALELDDSALYLCASSWGTGATGYTFGSGTRLTVV.